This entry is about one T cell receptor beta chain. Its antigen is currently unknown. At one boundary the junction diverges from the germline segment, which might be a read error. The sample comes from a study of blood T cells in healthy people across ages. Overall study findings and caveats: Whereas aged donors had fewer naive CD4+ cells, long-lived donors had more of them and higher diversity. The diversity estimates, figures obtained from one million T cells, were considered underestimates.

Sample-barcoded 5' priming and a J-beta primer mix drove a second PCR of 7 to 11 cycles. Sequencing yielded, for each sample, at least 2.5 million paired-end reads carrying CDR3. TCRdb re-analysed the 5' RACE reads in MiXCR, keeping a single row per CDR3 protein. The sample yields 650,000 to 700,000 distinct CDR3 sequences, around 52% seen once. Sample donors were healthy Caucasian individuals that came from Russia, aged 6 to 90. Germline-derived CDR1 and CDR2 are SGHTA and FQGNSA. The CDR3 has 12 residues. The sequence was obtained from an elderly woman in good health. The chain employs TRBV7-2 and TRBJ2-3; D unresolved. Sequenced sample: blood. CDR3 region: CASCPSTDTQYF. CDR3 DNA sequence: TGTGCCAGCTGCCCAAGCACGGATACGCAGTATTTT.